This T cell receptor beta chain was identified in a study of lung T cells in sarcoidosis with Löfgren's syndrome listed by TCRdb under 2017. About the study as a whole: Sarcoidosis was characterized as a granulomatous disease that mainly affects the lungs and features an accumulation of CD4+ T cells in bronchoalveolar lavage fluid. The repertoire analyses focused on Löfgren's syndrome patients.

The germline V gene (reference sequence) provides CDR1 DFQATT and CDR2 SNEGSKA. The CDR3 runs 11 amino acids, cysteine and phenylalanine included. Only the CDR3 part of the read is kept: 33 bases, read in frame from the first base. V was cut back by 6 bases and J by 5 bases, leaving a gap of 11 bases between them. This clonotype was seen at least ten times. Its binding antigen is unknown. No quality values exist for individual bases; no much larger clone is one base distant. The paper's findings and limits, for the study overall: CDR3 motifs in TRAV12-1 and TRBV2 were reported to be shared across several Lofgren's syndrome patients, which suggests public CD4+ TCR repertoires. Compared with control subjects, Lofgren's syndrome patients reportedly showed the greatest expansion in the V gene segments TRAV12-1 and TRBV2. The study only suggested recognition of a sarcoidosis-associated antigen, and the antigen remained putative and unidentified. In alphabeta pairing analysis, TRAV12-1 preferentially paired with TRBV2, and these paired TCRs showed CDR3 homology.

Sequenced using an Illumina MiSeq. TCRdb trimmed the raw reads at Q25, called clones with MiXCR and kept productive beta chains. Rows are combined by CDR3 protein, so each entry shows the most common genes and DNA. Across this sample there are just under 20,000 distinct CDR3 sequences, with less than 25% seen only once. About 4% of the sample lies in the top ten. Recombination linked TRBV20-1 to TRBJ2-7, with the identity of the D gene unclear. The TCR sequence derives from a human donor with sarcoidosis (Löfgren's syndrome or another form), or a control subject (not recorded which). The sample consisted of CD4+ T cells from PBMCs. In nucleotides, the sequence is TGCAGTGCCCGAGTGGGTAACGAGCAGTACTTC. The encoded protein is CSARVGNEQYF.